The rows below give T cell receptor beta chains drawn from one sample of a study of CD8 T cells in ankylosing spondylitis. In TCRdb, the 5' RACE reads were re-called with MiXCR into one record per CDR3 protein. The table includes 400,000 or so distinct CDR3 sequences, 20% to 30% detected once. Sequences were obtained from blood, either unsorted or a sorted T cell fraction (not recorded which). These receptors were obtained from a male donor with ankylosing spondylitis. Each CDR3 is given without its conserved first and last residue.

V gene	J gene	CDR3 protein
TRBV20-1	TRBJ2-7	SVQGILHGNEQY
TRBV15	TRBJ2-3	ATSRDPGRRTDTQY
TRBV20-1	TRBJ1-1	SATLGGVDTEAF
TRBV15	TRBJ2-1	ATSRGDATSYNEQF
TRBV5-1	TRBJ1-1	ASSLDRGYTEAF
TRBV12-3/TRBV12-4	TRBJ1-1	ASSVQKDTEAF
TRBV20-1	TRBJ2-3	SARHQTGGIDTQY
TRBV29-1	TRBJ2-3	SVAEAQAADTQY
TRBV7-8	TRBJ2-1	ASSLAGGPLYNEQF
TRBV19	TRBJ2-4	ASSLETERLAKNIQY
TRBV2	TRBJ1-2	ASSDPPTSYGYT
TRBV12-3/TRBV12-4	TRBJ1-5	ASNGDSNQPQH
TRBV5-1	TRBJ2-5	ASSSGQAGNVLYQETQY
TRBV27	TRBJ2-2	ASQDRMDTGELF
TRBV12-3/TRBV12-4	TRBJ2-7	ASTPPGRLNEQY
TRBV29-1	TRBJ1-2	SVDGGQGGFNGYT
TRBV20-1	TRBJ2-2	SAQERGGSGGELF
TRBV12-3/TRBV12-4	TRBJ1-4	ASSANHATNEKLF
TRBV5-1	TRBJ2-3	ASSEGLAGVGTDTQY
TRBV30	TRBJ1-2	AWDLGGGYT
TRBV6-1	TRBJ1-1	ASGELGQLTEAF
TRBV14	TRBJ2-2	ASSRTGVTGELF